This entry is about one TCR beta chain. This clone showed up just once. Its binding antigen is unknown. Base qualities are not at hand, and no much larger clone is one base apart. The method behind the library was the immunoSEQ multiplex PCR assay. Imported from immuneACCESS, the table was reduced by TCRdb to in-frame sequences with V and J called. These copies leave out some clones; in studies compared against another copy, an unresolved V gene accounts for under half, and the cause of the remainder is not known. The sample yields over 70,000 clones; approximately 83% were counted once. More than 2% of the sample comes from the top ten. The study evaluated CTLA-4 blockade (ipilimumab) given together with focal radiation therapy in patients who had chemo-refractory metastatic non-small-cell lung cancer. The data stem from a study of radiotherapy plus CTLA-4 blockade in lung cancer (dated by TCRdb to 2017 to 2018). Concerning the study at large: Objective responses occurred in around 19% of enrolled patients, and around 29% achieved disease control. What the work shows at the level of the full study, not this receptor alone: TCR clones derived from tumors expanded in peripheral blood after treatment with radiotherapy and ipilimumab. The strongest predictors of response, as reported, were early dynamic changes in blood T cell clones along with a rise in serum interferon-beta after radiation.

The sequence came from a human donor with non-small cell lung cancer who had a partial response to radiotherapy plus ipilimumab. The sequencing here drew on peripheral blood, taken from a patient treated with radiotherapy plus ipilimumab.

The CDR3 sequence is CASSEGAAYNSPLHF. The base sequence is TGTGCCAGCAGTGAAGGAGCCGCCTATAATTCACCCCTCCACTTT. The chain joins TRBV6-1 to TRBJ1-6, with no confidently assigned D gene. Sequences MNHNS (CDR1) and SASEGT (CDR2) are obtained from the germline V gene. V and J lose 1 base and 2 bases, and a span of 6 bases separates them. Including the terminal cysteine and phenylalanine, the CDR3 comprises 15 residues. Only CDR3 DNA is held: 45 bases, read in frame from base 1.